This TCR beta chain was sequenced during a study of blood T cells in healthy people across ages. Study conclusions and caveats: Naive CD4+ cells and diversity were both higher in long-lived donors than in aged donors. One million T cells yielded diversity estimates that were considered underestimates.

From germline, CDR1 is MNHEY and CDR2 SMNVEV (reference sequence). This CDR3 is built from 16 residues. The germline V and J ends were trimmed by 0 bases and 2 bases, with 13 bases remaining between them. To note about this clonotype: The antigen remains undetermined.

For the second PCR, which ran for 7 to 11 cycles, a sample-barcoded 5' primer and a J-beta primer mix were used. A 12-random-nucleotide template-switch adaptor tagged each cDNA molecule. TCRdb reprocessed the 5' RACE reads via MiXCR and lists one record per CDR3 protein. The table has roughly 2 million distinct CDR3 sequences, around 50% seen once. This TCR was sampled from a middle-aged woman in good health. Material: blood. The rearrangement links TRBV27 to TRBJ2-5; D is possibly TRBD2 (7 bases). CDR3 nucleotide sequence: TGTGCCAGCAGTTTATCTGGGGGGGGCGGGCAAGAGACCCAGTACTTC. Translating gives CASSLSGGGGQETQYF.